The sample holds one count of the clone carrying this TCR beta chain. Treatment specified: some 20 received Ad26.COV2.S at low or high dose, single or two shots; 5 received placebo; per-sample allocation not given. On day 63 after the first injection, vaccine and placebo recipients gave samples. Germline CDR1 reads SGHTA; CDR2 reads FQGNSA. Trimming removed 4 bases from V and 3 bases from J, with 10 bases in between. The CDR3 is 14 amino acids. Profiled with immunoSEQ multiplex PCR; TCRdb holds only in-frame clones, not every one. Of some 350,000 clones in the sample, roughly 88% were seen once. These data are taken from a study of Ad26.COV2.S vaccination and SARS-CoV-2 variants.

The chain links TRBV7-2 to TRBJ2-1; tentatively, D is TRBD1 or TRBD2 (5 bases each). The source material was peripheral blood, sampled in a trial of Ad26.COV2.S vaccine versus placebo. This clonotype originated in a person between 18 and 59 years old who received the Ad26.COV2.S COVID-19 vaccine or a placebo. The CDR3 nucleotides are TGTGCCAGCAGCTGGGGGAACAGCTACAATGAGCAGTTCTTC. It specifies CASSWGNSYNEQFF.